The next 24 T cell receptor beta chains were all read from a single sample in a study of T cell repertoires in cytomegalovirus infection. In TCRdb, the reads were re-called with MiXCR into one record per CDR3 protein. Counted here are some 130,000 distinct CDR3 sequences, about 10% occurring once; the ten biggest clones make up about a tenth. Material for sequencing was PBMCs. Receptors were obtained from a human donor in good health (CMV status not recorded). Some clones in this sample may be carry-over from other donors' samples.

In the case of this clonotype: One end of the junction does not line up with germline, which may come from a read error. This chain uses TRBV2 with TRBJ2-7; either TRBD1 or TRBD2 may fit D (5 bases each). The germline V gene encodes CDR1 SNHLY and CDR2 FYNNEI. The CDR3 has 13 residues. The CDR3 loop reads CATSAGTNYEQYF. CDR3 in DNA: TGTGCCACCAGTGCCGGGACCAACTACGAGCAGTACTTC. The entire variable domain, with the rest obtained from reference TRBV2 and TRBJ2-7, is as follows: EPEVTQTPSHQVTQMGQEVILRCVPISNHLYFYWYRQILGQKVEFLVSFYNNEISEKSEIFDDQFSVERPDGSNFTLKIRSTKLEDSAMYFCATSAGTNYEQYFGPGTRLTVT.

This clonotype was observed at least ten times. The chain has TRBV7-8 and TRBJ2-2; 8 nucleotides match TRBD2. Germline V gene sequence: CDR1 SGHVS, CDR2 FQNEAQ. Trimming cost V 6 bases and J 5 bases; bases outside gene matches: 14. CDR3 length: 17 amino acids. In DNA, the CDR3 is TGTGCCAGCAGATTCCGAACCGGGACTAGATCTACCGGGGAGCTGTTTTTT. Translating it yields CASRFRTGTRSTGELFF.

The chain combines TRBV20-1 with TRBJ2-5; D perhaps matches TRBD1 (5 bases). CDR1 DFQATT and CDR2 SNEGSKA come from the germline V gene (reference sequence). CDR3 length equals 12 residues. V was trimmed by 1 base and J by 5 bases, leaving 8 bases between them. The CDR3, as DNA: TGCAGTGCTAGAGGGGGCGCCGAGACCCAGTACTTC. Translating gives CSARGGAETQYF.

This sequence joins TRBV14 and TRBJ2-3; possibly TRBD1 for D (6 bases). Trimming stripped 4 bases from V and 2 bases from J, with 16 bases between. The CDR3 consists of 16 residues. Germline V gives CDR1 SGHDN, CDR2 FVKESK. The CDR3 here is CASSRLGQSPTDTQYF. CDR3 coding DNA: TGTGCCAGCAGCCGCCTCGGACAGTCCCCCACAGATACGCAGTATTTT.

This clonotype was recorded many times. The V call is TRBV20-1, the J call TRBJ1-2; D ambiguous. The CDR3 is made up of 12 amino acids. Trimming shortened V by 0 bases and J by 2 bases, and 4 bases separated the two germline ends. The germline V gene has CDR1 DFQATT and CDR2 SNEGSKA (reference sequence). The CDR3 DNA is TGCAGTGCTAGAGACATGAACTATGGCTACACCTTC. This translates into CSARDMNYGYTF.

This clonotype was seen at least ten times. The DNA for the CDR3 is TGTGCCAGCAGTTACTTTGGGGGGACCTACGAGCAGTACTTC. The encoded protein is CASSYFGGTYEQYF. V gene TRBV6-2 or TRBV6-3 combines with J gene TRBJ2-7; D is possibly TRBD2 (6 bases). This CDR3 has 14 amino acids. From germline, CDR1 is MNHEY and CDR2 SVGEGT. V was trimmed by 1 base and J by 2 bases, leaving 9 bases between them.

This clonotype has a count of ten or more. The CDR3 sequence is CASSSDRDGVSEKLFF. CDR3 nucleotides: TGTGCCAGCAGCTCGGACAGGGACGGCGTTTCCGAAAAACTGTTTTTT. The chain has TRBV7-9 and TRBJ1-4; TRBD1 matches at 8 bases. Germline CDR1 is SEHNR and CDR2 is FQNEAQ (reference sequence). The CDR3 contains 16 residues. The J segment lost 8 bases and the V segment lost 4 bases, leaving 12 bases of the junction unmatched.

This clonotype was seen repeatedly, ten times or more. The chain employs TRBV20-1 and TRBJ2-5, with 10 bases that match TRBD2. V shed 0 bases, J shed 5 bases, and the junction held 9 bases outside the gene matches. CDR1 and CDR2 from the germline V gene are DFQATT and SNEGSKA (reference sequence). The CDR3 has 16 residues. Here the CDR3 DNA reads TGCAGTGCTAGAGATCTAAGCGGGGGGGCCTGGGAGACCCAGTACTTC. Its protein is CSARDLSGGAWETQYF.

This clonotype has ten or more counts. The chain links TRBV7-6 to TRBJ2-1, with 9 bases fitting TRBD1. This CDR3 has 20 amino acids. Germline V lookup: CDR1 SGHVS, CDR2 FNYEAQ. V dropped 5 bases and J dropped 1; count of bases not matched to a gene: 18. The CDR3 DNA follows: TGTGCCAGCAGCCCCCTTGGGGGACAGGGACCCAAGTCGTCCTACAATGAGCAGTTCTTC. Translated: CASSPLGGQGPKSSYNEQFF.

This clonotype was observed many times. CDR3 region: CASSSLGSGGLDEQFF. The DNA of the CDR3 is TGTGCCAGCAGTTCCTTAGGGAGCGGGGGGCTCGATGAGCAGTTCTTC. V and J are TRBV6-6 and TRBJ2-1; 9 bases are shared with TRBD2. Unmatched junction bases numbered 12, after V lost 4 bases and J lost 8 bases. The CDR3 covers 16 residues. Germline lookup yields CDR1 MNHNY and CDR2 SVGAGI (reference sequence).

This clonotype has ten or more counts. The gene calls are TRBV7-2 and TRBJ2-3, with 8 bases that match TRBD2. Germline lookup yields CDR1 SGHTA and CDR2 FQGNSA. The length of the CDR3 is 18 residues. V gave up 5 bases and J gave up 2 bases; unmatched junction bases: 15. CDR3 loop: CASSLGGGLAGLTDTQYF. The CDR3 DNA reads as TGTGCCAGCAGCCTAGGGGGGGGGCTAGCGGGCCTCACAGATACGCAGTATTTT. Combining the CDR3 with reference TRBV7-2 and TRBJ2-3 gives the whole variable domain GAGVSQSPSNKVTEKGKDVELRCDPISGHTALYWYRQSLGQGLEFLIYFQGNSAPDKSGLPSDRFSAERTGGSVSTLTIQRTQQEDSAVYLCASSLGGGLAGLTDTQYFGPGTRLTVL.

This sequence joins TRBV29-1 and TRBJ1-1; the match to TRBD1 covers 8 bases. The CDR3 totals 12 residues. Germline assignment: CDR1 SQVTM and CDR2 ANQGSEA. With 7 bases clipped from V and 4 bases from J, the junction kept 5 bases outside the gene matches. CDR3 sequence: CSARQGTTEAFF. The CDR3 DNA follows: TGCAGCGCCAGACAGGGGACCACTGAAGCTTTCTTT.

This CDR3 is CASSLAGGPENEQFF. The CDR3 nucleotides read TGTGCCAGCAGCTTGGCGGGGGGCCCCGAGAATGAGCAGTTCTTC. This chain uses TRBV5-4 with TRBJ2-1; D possibly corresponds to TRBD2 (7 bases). CDR1 is SGHNT and CDR2 is YYREEE in the germline V gene (reference sequence). Trimming took 0 bases from V and 7 from J, leaving 14 bases between them. This CDR3 has 15 residues.

This clonotype has ten or more counts. CDR3 DNA: TGTGCCAGCAGCTTAGTCGGGCAGAAGAACACTGAAGCTTTCTTT. Its translation: CASSLVGQKNTEAFF. The J gene is TRBJ1-1, the V gene TRBV7-2; D is uncertain. The V gene's germline CDR1 is SGHTA and CDR2 FQGNSA. Trimming left V 1 base short and J 1 base short, with 10 bases between. This CDR3 region has 15 residues.

The chain recombines TRBV7-9 with TRBJ2-1, with 9 bases aligning to TRBD2. Germline loops: CDR1 SEHNR, CDR2 FQNEAQ (reference sequence). Trimming removed 4 bases from V and 8 bases from J; junction bases left unmatched: 12. The CDR3 is 16 residues long. The CDR3 here is CASSSTLAGGPYEQFF. For the CDR3, the DNA is TGTGCCAGCAGCTCGACCTTGGCGGGGGGGCCCTATGAGCAGTTCTTC.

Concerning this clonotype itself: Possible read error: a much larger clone is one base away. The CDR3 DNA reads TGTGCCAGCAGCTCTGCTGGCGTGGCCTCCTACGAGCAGTACTTC. This encodes CASSSAGVASYEQYF. This chain uses TRBV7-4 with TRBJ2-7; D ambiguous. The germline V gene has CDR1 SGHVT and CDR2 SQSDAQ. There are 15 residues in the CDR3. Trimming stripped 4 bases from V and 0 bases from J, with 13 bases between.

CDR3 bases: TGCAGCGTTGGAGCCGTATACGGAGCCGGGGAGCTGTTTTTT. Protein: CSVGAVYGAGELFF. The chain uses TRBV29-1 and TRBJ2-2; D ambiguous. CDR1 is SQVTM and CDR2 is ANQGSEA in the germline V gene. Deletions cut 4 bases from V and 6 bases from J, with 15 bases between. The CDR3 is made up of 14 amino acids.

The chain employs TRBV29-1 and TRBJ1-1; maybe TRBD1 (5 bases). The V gene's germline CDR1 is SQVTM and CDR2 ANQGSEA. The CDR3 runs to 13 residues. Deletions cut 7 bases from V and 0 bases from J, with 12 bases between. In DNA form, the CDR3 reads TGCAGCGGTGGGACTGGACTGAACACTGAAGCTTTCTTT. Protein: CSGGTGLNTEAFF.

There are many counts of this clonotype. This sequence joins TRBV14 and TRBJ2-3, with a weak D call TRBD1 (5 bases). Trimming took off 4 bases at V and 2 bases at J, with 16 bases between the two ends. Germline CDR1 is SGHDN and CDR2 is FVKESK. The CDR3 extends over 16 amino acids. The CDR3 bases are TGTGCCAGCAGCCTAATGCAGGGTCTGAACACAGATACGCAGTATTTT. Its protein product is CASSLMQGLNTDTQYF.

This clonotype was observed a handful of times. The J gene is TRBJ2-1, the V gene TRBV7-8; TRBD1 matches at 7 bases. V shed 5 bases and J 2 bases; nucleotides not matched to a gene: 9. Per the germline V gene, CDR1 is SGHVS and CDR2 is FQNEAQ. This CDR3 has 16 amino acids. The CDR3 region has the DNA TGTGCCAGCAGCGCAACGACAGGGTCTGCCTACAATGAGCAGTTCTTC. Protein: CASSATTGSAYNEQFF.

This clonotype was counted ten times or more. The genes are TRBV10-3 and TRBJ2-6, with a tentative D call TRBD1 (5 bases). The germline CDR1 and CDR2 sequences are ENHRY and SYGVKD. The CDR3 consists of 14 residues. Trimming took 10 bases from V and 0 from J, leaving 10 bases between them. As DNA, the CDR3 is TGTGCCACCAAAAGGGGCTCTGGGGCCAACGTCCTGACTTTC. This codes for CATKRGSGANVLTF.

As to this clonotype: A junction boundary mismatches the germline segment, possibly from a read error. The chain couples TRBV12-3 or TRBV12-4 to TRBJ2-1, with 7 bases matching TRBD2. CDR3 length: 15 amino acids. The CDR3 is CASTSGGSGYNDQFF. Here the CDR3 DNA reads TGTGCCAGCACTTCGGGGGGTAGCGGGTACAATGACCAGTTCTTC.

This clonotype was seen at least ten times. The rearrangement uses TRBV14 and TRBJ1-2, with a weak D call TRBD1 (6 bases). This CDR3 region has 14 residues. The germline V gene has CDR1 SGHDN and CDR2 FVKESK. Trimming removed 4 bases at V and 3 bases at J, with 12 bases between. CDR3 bases: TGTGCCAGCAGCCTAACGGCAGGGGACTATGGCTACACCTTC. Protein: CASSLTAGDYGYTF. Looking up the rest from reference TRBV14 and TRBJ1-2 gives the full variable domain: EAGVTQFPSHSVIEKGQTVTLRCDPISGHDNLYWYRRVMGKEIKFLLHFVKESKQDESGMPNNRFLAERTGGTYSTLKVQPAELEDSGVYFCASSLTAGDYGYTFGSGTRLTVV.

This rearrangement joins TRBV20-1 to TRBJ2-2; D is unresolved. The V end was cut by 5 bases, the J end by 0 bases, with 10 bases between. CDR3 size: 14 residues. In germline, CDR1 is DFQATT, CDR2 SNEGSKA (reference sequence). For the CDR3, the DNA is TGCAGTGCTGCACGGACCGCGAACACCGGGGAGCTGTTTTTT. Protein product: CSAARTANTGELFF.